The clone carrying this T cell receptor beta chain was seen ten or more times. Germline CDR1 and CDR2: LNHDA and SQIVND (reference sequence). The CDR3 totals 13 residues. Trimming shortened V by 6 bases and J by 1 base, and 9 bases separated the two germline ends. The data stem from a study of T cells in Graves' hyperthyroidism and ophthalmopathy. Uncontrolled infection, other autoimmune disease, pregnancy and lactation each barred patients from inclusion. The authors took PBMCs from 8 to 10 ml fresh peripheral blood. RNA transcripts were the template for amplifying TCR beta CDR3 regions. During a first-round RT-PCR of the TCR CDR3, the HTBI primer set was used. Via MiXCR, TCRdb re-called the multiplex PCR reads, giving one row per CDR3 protein. The profile shows around 350,000 distinct CDR3 sequences, approximately 13% of them singletons.

The rearrangement joins TRBV19 to TRBJ1-1, with a tentative D call TRBD1 (6 bases). Sequencing used blood. This receptor was obtained from a woman younger than 30 with Graves' hyperthyroidism. The CDR3 sequence is CASRTQGNTEAFF. The CDR3 DNA reads as TGTGCCAGTAGAACACAGGGGAACACTGAAGCTTTCTTT.